The 24 T cell receptor beta chains listed next were all sequenced from one sample in a study of T cells expressing NK-cell markers. Following a re-call of the 5' RACE reads, TCRdb has one entry per CDR3 protein and lacks DNA. In all, the sample yields about 150,000 distinct CDR3 sequences. The sample comprised blood T cells: a sorted CD56 or NKG2C T cell subset, CD4+ or CD8+ T cells, or bulk PBMC T cells (not recorded which). The receptors derive from a woman aged 50 to 65 in good health.

The chain combines TRBV9 with TRBJ2-2; TCRdb's D call of TRBD2 is untestable without DNA. The CDR3 runs to 15 residues. The germline V gene encodes CDR1 SGDLS and CDR2 YYNGEE. The CDR3 region is CASSEGGSHTGELFF.

V is TRBV11-2 and J is TRBJ2-7; the D call from TCRdb, TRBD2, cannot be confirmed without DNA. The V gene's germline CDR1 is SGHAT and CDR2 FQNNGV. The CDR3 loop spans 13 amino acids. The chain's CDR3 is CATGTSGSYEQYF.

This sequence joins TRBV7-7 and TRBJ2-3; TCRdb indicates TRBD1, and absent DNA this call remains unverified. The germline V gene has CDR1 SSHAT and CDR2 FNYEAQ (reference sequence). The CDR3 length is 15 residues. The CDR3 region is CASGGGRGPTDTQYF.

The gene calls are TRBV20-1 and TRBJ2-2; the D call of TRBD1 rests on TCRdb alone, since no DNA is present to check it. Germline-derived CDR1 and CDR2 are DFQATT and SNEGSKA (reference sequence). The CDR3 runs to 13 residues. The CDR3 protein is CSARGGGSGELFF.

J is TRBJ2-7 and V is TRBV7-2; TCRdb names TRBD1, which stays unverified in the absence of DNA. Germline V gives CDR1 SGHTA, CDR2 FQGNSA. The CDR3 contains 15 residues. The CDR3 region is CASSAAPGGLYEQYF.

This chain joins TRBV10-2 and TRBJ2-1. Germline lookup yields CDR1 WSHSY and CDR2 SAAADI. The CDR3 spans 12 residues. CDR3 sequence reads: CASSDHYNEQFF.

The chain carries TRBV7-9 and TRBJ1-1. There are 13 residues in the CDR3. Germline assignment: CDR1 SEHNR and CDR2 FQNEAQ (reference sequence). The chain's CDR3 is CASSSDPRVEAFF.

The V gene is TRBV10-3, the J gene TRBJ1-4. CDR3 size: 14 residues. Germline values: CDR1 ENHRY, CDR2 SYGVKD. The CDR3 region is CAISESGVGEKLFF.

The chain uses TRBV5-1 and TRBJ2-2; TCRdb proposes TRBD2, but this gene call is untestable without DNA. Germline assignment: CDR1 SGHRS and CDR2 YFSETQ. The CDR3 is made up of 20 amino acids. This CDR3 is CASSLAGSLAGGPDTGELFF.

J is TRBJ2-1 and V is TRBV6-5; checking the TCRdb D call of TRBD1 is not possible without DNA. The germline V gene encodes CDR1 MNHEY and CDR2 SVGAGI. The CDR3 extends over 15 amino acids. The CDR3 region is CASSPSGGGYNEQFF.

The chain has TRBV4-1 and TRBJ2-1; as DNA is missing, the TRBD1 call by TCRdb cannot be tested. This CDR3 is built from 16 residues. CDR1 is MGHRA, CDR2 YSYEKL, per germline. CDR3 region: CASSQVYRGLHNEQFF.

J is TRBJ2-3 and V is TRBV4-1; TCRdb's D gene call, TRBD2, goes unchecked for lack of DNA. The length of the CDR3 is 15 residues. CDR1 is MGHRA, CDR2 YSYEKL, per germline. This chain's CDR3 is CASNSDSTFTDTQYF.

The chain carries TRBV12-3 or TRBV12-4 and TRBJ2-3; the TCRdb call, TRBD2, lacks DNA for checking. The CDR3 extends over 16 amino acids. CDR3 loop: CASQDPTSDYTDTQYF.

The rearrangement uses TRBV3-1 and TRBJ2-5; the TCRdb call, TRBD2, lacks DNA for checking. There are 16 residues in the CDR3. Germline CDR1 is LGHDT and CDR2 is YNNKEL (reference sequence). CDR3 amino acids: CASSQESSGGPETQYF.

V gene TRBV15 combines with J gene TRBJ2-1. The germline V gene encodes CDR1 LNHNV and CDR2 YYDKDF (reference sequence). The CDR3 consists of 15 residues. CDR3: CATSRQRSSYNEQFF.

The chain combines TRBV29-1 with TRBJ2-1; the TRBD2 assignment by TCRdb is unverifiable without DNA. The CDR3 loop spans 15 amino acids. CDR1 SQVTM and CDR2 ANQGSEA come from the germline V gene. The CDR3 sequence is CSAASGRVGYNEQFF.

The chain is built from TRBV9 and TRBJ2-7. Germline values: CDR1 SGDLS, CDR2 YYNGEE. The CDR3 is made up of 14 amino acids. CDR3 sequence reads: CASSQTAYSYEQYF.

This rearrangement joins TRBV11-2 to TRBJ2-3; with no DNA, the TCRdb D assignment of TRBD1 cannot be verified. The CDR3 has 11 residues. Germline CDR1 SGHAT, CDR2 FQNNGV. CDR3 loop: CATRPRDTQYF.

The genes are TRBV27 and TRBJ2-1; no DNA is available, so the TRBD2 call from TCRdb remains unchecked. The CDR3 extends over 14 amino acids. Germline CDR1 and CDR2: MNHEY and SMNVEV (reference sequence). Here the CDR3 reads CASSPGLGDNEQFF.

The V gene is TRBV12-3 or TRBV12-4, the J gene TRBJ2-3; lacking DNA, the TRBD2 call made by TCRdb goes unchecked. The CDR3 is 16 amino acids. CDR3 in amino acids: CASSLIGGGGTDTQYF.

The J gene is TRBJ1-1, the V gene TRBV7-9. The CDR3 extends over 12 amino acids. The germline CDR1 and CDR2 sequences are SEHNR and FQNEAQ (reference sequence). The chain's CDR3 is CASSFVGDEAFF.

The V and J genes are TRBV11-2 and TRBJ1-1; TCRdb indicates TRBD1, and absent DNA this call remains unverified. CDR3 size: 14 residues. Germline-derived CDR1 and CDR2 are SGHAT and FQNNGV. CDR3 in amino acids: CASSSTRGQGGAFF.

The chain links TRBV7-9 to TRBJ2-1. CDR1 is SEHNR and CDR2 is FQNEAQ in the germline V gene (reference sequence). This CDR3 region has 13 residues. The CDR3 sequence: CASSLEVWDEQFF. Looking up the rest from reference TRBV7-9 and TRBJ2-1 gives the full variable domain: DTGVSQNPRHKITKRGQNVTFRCDPISEHNRLYWYRQTLGQGPEFLTYFQNEAQLEKSRLLSDRFSAERPKGSFSTLEIQRTEQGDSAMYLCASSLEVWDEQFFGPGTRLTVL.

J is TRBJ2-1 and V is TRBV13; TCRdb picks TRBD2, but there is no DNA to check that call. Per the germline V gene, CDR1 is PRHDT and CDR2 is FYEKMQ (reference sequence). The CDR3 extends over 18 amino acids. The CDR3 here is CASSLGLAGGDAYNEQFF.